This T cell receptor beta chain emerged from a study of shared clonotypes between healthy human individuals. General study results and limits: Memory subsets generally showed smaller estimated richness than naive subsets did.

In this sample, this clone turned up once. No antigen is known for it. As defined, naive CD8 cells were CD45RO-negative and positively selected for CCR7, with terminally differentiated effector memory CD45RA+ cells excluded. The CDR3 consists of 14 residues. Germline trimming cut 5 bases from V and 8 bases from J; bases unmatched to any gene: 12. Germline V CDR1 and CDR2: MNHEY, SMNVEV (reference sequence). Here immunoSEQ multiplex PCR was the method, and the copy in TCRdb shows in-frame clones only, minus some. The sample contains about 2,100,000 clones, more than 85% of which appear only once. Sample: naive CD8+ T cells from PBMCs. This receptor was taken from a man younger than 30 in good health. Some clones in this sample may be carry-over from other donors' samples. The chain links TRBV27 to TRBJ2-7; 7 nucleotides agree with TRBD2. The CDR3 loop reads CASSLATSIEQQYF. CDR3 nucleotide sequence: TGTGCCAGCAGTCTTGCGACTAGCATTGAACAGCAGTACTTC.